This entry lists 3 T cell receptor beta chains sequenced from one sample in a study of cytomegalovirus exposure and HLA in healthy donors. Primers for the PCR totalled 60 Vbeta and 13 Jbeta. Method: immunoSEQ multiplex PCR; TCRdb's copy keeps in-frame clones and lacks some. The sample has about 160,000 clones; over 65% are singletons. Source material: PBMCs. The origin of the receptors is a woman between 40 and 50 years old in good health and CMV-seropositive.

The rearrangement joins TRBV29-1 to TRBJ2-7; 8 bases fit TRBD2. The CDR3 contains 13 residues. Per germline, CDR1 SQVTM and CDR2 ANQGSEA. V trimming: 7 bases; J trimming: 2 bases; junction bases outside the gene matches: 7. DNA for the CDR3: TGCAGCGCCCAGCGGGAGAGGACCTACGAGCAGTACTTC. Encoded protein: CSAQRERTYEQYF.

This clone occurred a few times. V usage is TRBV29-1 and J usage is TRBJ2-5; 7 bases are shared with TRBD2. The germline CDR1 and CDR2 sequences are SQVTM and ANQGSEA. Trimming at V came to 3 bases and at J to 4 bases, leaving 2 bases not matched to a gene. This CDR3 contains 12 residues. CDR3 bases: TGCAGCGTTGACGGCGGGAGAGAGACCCAGTACTTC. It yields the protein CSVDGGRETQYF.

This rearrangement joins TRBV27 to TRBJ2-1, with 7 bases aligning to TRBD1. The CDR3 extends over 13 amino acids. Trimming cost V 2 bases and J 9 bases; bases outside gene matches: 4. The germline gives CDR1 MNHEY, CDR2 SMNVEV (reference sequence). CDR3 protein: CASSLRQGGEQFF. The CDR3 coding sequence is TGTGCCAGCAGTTTAAGACAGGGTGGTGAGCAGTTCTTC.